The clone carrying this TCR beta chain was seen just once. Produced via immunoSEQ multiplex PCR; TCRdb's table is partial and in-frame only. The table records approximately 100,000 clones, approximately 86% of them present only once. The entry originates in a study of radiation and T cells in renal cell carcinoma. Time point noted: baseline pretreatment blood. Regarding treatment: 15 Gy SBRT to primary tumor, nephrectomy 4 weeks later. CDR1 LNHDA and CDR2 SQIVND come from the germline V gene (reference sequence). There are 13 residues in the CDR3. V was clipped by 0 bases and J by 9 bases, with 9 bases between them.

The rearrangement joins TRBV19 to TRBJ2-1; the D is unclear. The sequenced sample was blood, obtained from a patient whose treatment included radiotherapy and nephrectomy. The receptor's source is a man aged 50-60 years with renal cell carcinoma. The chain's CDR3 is CASSIDSNGEQFF. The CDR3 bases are TGTGCCAGTAGTATAGATTCTAACGGTGAGCAGTTCTTC.